The rows below give T cell receptor beta chains drawn from one sample of a study of T cells in Graves' hyperthyroidism and ophthalmopathy. TCRdb re-derived calls from the multiplex PCR reads in MiXCR, one entry per CDR3 protein. The sample holds around 480,000 distinct CDR3 sequences, over 13% seen once. Sequencing used blood. The receptors shown here come from a woman under 30 with Graves' hyperthyroidism. CDR3s leave out the opening cysteine and the closing phenylalanine or tryptophan.

TRBV30	TRBJ1-5	AWRGQANQPQH
TRBV28	TRBJ2-1	ASSFRVEQF
TRBV3-1	TRBJ1-2	ASSQGYDKSNYGYT
TRBV25-1	TRBJ1-6	ASSESRANSPLH
TRBV3-1	TRBJ1-6	ASSQESISYNSPLH
TRBV5-8	TRBJ2-5	ASSLAFTRGIETQY
TRBV7-7	TRBJ2-3	ASSLAGGTTDTQY
TRBV3-1	TRBJ2-5	ASSQDEPQETQY
TRBV7-2	TRBJ1-1	ASSPQVTESTEAF
TRBV6-1	TRBJ2-5	ASSSAGASAGPQETQY
TRBV14	TRBJ2-1	ASSQRSDEQF
TRBV9	TRBJ2-1	ASSVASGLSYNEQF
TRBV11-3	TRBJ2-3	ASSRAGYKGGVPDTQY
TRBV29-1	TRBJ1-1	SVPTENTEAF
TRBV19	TRBJ1-2	ASRTDRNSYGYT
TRBV11-2	TRBJ2-3	ASSRTSGRAEADTQY
TRBV12-3/TRBV12-4	TRBJ1-2	ASSLVQGENGYT
TRBV20-1	TRBJ1-5	SAMDRTGNQPQH
TRBV3-1	TRBJ1-1	ASSQYSNTEAF
TRBV6-1	TRBJ2-1	ASNPTGGLITYNEQF
TRBV19	TRBJ1-1	ASSTLAGYTEAF
TRBV19	TRBJ2-1	AVVAGTYNEQF
TRBV27	TRBJ1-2	ASSPLNTYGYT
TRBV12-5	TRBJ2-3	ASGLGPTDTQY
TRBV2	TRBJ2-5	ASTETLAGGKTQY
TRBV19	TRBJ1-4	ASSLQTGATNEKLF
TRBV7-9	TRBJ2-7	ASSLSAEQY
TRBV30	TRBJ1-2	AWSEVDGYT
TRBV9	TRBJ1-4	ASSVSWGAGWLPNEKLF
TRBV20-1	TRBJ1-2	SARPSMAPGDGYT
TRBV30	TRBJ2-1	AWSQIADEQF
TRBV9	TRBJ2-2	ASSPWTVNTGELF
TRBV20-1	TRBJ1-2	SARHYYGYT
TRBV25-1	TRBJ2-7	ASSDAGRGASVEQY
TRBV15	TRBJ2-1	ATSRGLAGGPNEQF
TRBV24-1	TRBJ2-1	ATSPRGLITNNEQF
TRBV12-3/TRBV12-4	TRBJ2-7	ASSPVRNEQY
TRBV25-1	TRBJ2-2	ASSAVTGQGNTGELF
TRBV18	TRBJ2-1	ASSPGNPSNEQF
TRBV4-2	TRBJ2-1	ASSQDASGGYNEQF
TRBV29-1	TRBJ1-1	SVYRGGWDTEAF
TRBV3-1	TRBJ2-1	ASSLVSGTNEQF
TRBV9	TRBJ2-3	ASSPFIWSSGRTDTQY
TRBV18	TRBJ2-1	ASSRAGAGDPHEQF
TRBV5-1	TRBJ1-4	ASSITGGTNEKLF
TRBV6-1	TRBJ1-5	ASRLGEKPQH
TRBV5-1	TRBJ1-1	ASSGGGGDTEAF
TRBV10-3	TRBJ1-5	AISGEEQPQH
TRBV11-2	TRBJ2-3	ASSLDPTDTQY
TRBV7-9	TRBJ1-1	ASSLVRGAVNTEAF
TRBV6-1	TRBJ1-6	ASSEQGVVSPLH
TRBV2	TRBJ2-1	ASSEYPSGSEGGNEQF
TRBV29-1	TRBJ2-5	SVEATSGRRETQY
TRBV19	TRBJ2-5	ASSIGATQTQY
TRBV2	TRBJ2-1	ATSGGRGRNEQF
TRBV20-1	TRBJ2-5	SARTGKETQY
TRBV7-9	TRBJ2-1	ASSFPGGHNEQF
TRBV30	TRBJ2-3	AWIPGVSTDTQY
TRBV27	TRBJ2-1	ASSFKGQKNEQF
TRBV20-1	TRBJ1-2	SALTGGVNYGYT